This T cell receptor beta chain is drawn from a study of blood T cell repertoires in COVID-19. Turning to the study itself: COVID-19 samples collected from the United States, Italy and Spain covered acute and convalescent phases. The cDNA or gDNA used as material had been derived from T cells, B-cell-depleted T cells, or PBMCs.

In the authors' methods: Estimated nucleated cell counts came from reference gene primer amplification. Profiled with immunoSEQ multiplex PCR; TCRdb holds only in-frame clones, not every one. V, J and clone size are those of that table, while D and trimming were read from the DNA. This table has some 130,000 clones, about 89% appearing once. While infection was still active, Seattle patients were enrolled and then followed longitudinally. CDR1 and CDR2 from the germline V gene are MNHEY and SVGAGI. This CDR3 contains 15 residues. Trimming took 4 bases from V and 0 from J; bases not matched to a gene: 2.

The V call is TRBV6-5, the J call TRBJ1-4; 7 nucleotides align to TRBD1. The sequence derives from a woman aged 65 to 85 with COVID-19, enrolled during active disease. Sequencing input: peripheral blood. As DNA, the CDR3 is TGTGCCAGCAGTTCCACAGGGGCAACTAATGAAAAACTGTTTTTT. This gives the protein CASSSTGATNEKLFF.